This T cell receptor (beta chain) was sequenced for a study of shared clonotypes between healthy human individuals. Looked up from germline, CDR1 is KGHSH and CDR2 is LQKENI. The CDR3 contains 15 residues. Deletions cut 3 bases from V and 1 base from J, with 9 bases between. Study-wide points: The study found lower generation probabilities in non-shared clonotypes than in those shared by all four donors. Generally, naive subsets came out with larger estimated richness than memory subsets. Only blood underwent sampling, and tissue repertoires likely differ.

Generated by immunoSEQ multiplex PCR, the TCRdb table keeps only in-frame clones and is missing some. The table has 2 million to 2.5 million clones, 93% seen once; the top ten hold more than 0.35%. Regarding this clone: Its antigen remains unknown.

This clonotype originated in a man younger than 30 in good health. Some clones in this sample may be carry-over from other donors' samples. Sequenced material: naive CD4+ T cells from PBMCs. Subset of the sample: CD45RA+ positively selected. This rearrangement joins TRBV18 to TRBJ2-2; D may match TRBD1 or TRBD2 (5 bases each). The CDR3 DNA sequence: TGTGCCAGCTCACCCGCAGGGAGGAACACCGGGGAGCTGTTTTTT. Protein product: CASSPAGRNTGELFF.